This T cell receptor beta chain came from a study of blood T cell repertoires in COVID-19. Study information: Samples taken during acute and convalescent COVID-19 were collected in the United States, Italy and Spain.

This clone was seen just once. From germline, CDR1 is SGHTA and CDR2 FQGNSA. The V and J ends lost 6 bases and 7 bases respectively, with 15 bases between them. The CDR3 contains 14 residues. Clones were read by immunoSEQ multiplex PCR, and TCRdb kept only the in-frame ones, dropping some. This sample yields 110,000 to 150,000 clones, of which approximately 73% are seen a single time; 3.5% to 4.5% belongs to the top ten. This TCR derives from a man in his 60s with acute or convalescent COVID-19. This chain connects TRBV7-2 to TRBJ1-4; D remains ambiguous. Input material: peripheral blood. Here the CDR3 DNA reads TGTGCCAGCAGTCAGAGGGCGGGGTCTGAAAAACTGTTTTTT. Translated: CASSQRAGSEKLFF.